This T cell receptor (beta chain) was retrieved from a study of beta chain features in type 1 diabetes. Study-wide context: The study examined more than 100,000,000 sorted cells across all samples. The study, taken as a whole, reports: Whether HLA type influences TCRB rearrangement remained unresolved here. All four CD4+ subsets from Type 1 diabetes patients carried moderately but significantly shorter TCRB CDR3s.

In its sample, this clone was seen a few times. The antigen is not known. Reverse transcribing all isolated RNA meant expressed TCRB transcripts were sequenced. Only in-frame clones appear in the TCRdb table, and some are missing; sequencing was by immunoSEQ multiplex PCR. This sample carries 630,000 or so clones, around 15% of them seen once, and the ten largest clones take roughly 0.04%. The CDR3 has 17 amino acids. After removal of 0 bases from V and 0 bases from J, the junction contained 3 bases not matched to a gene. CDR1 is LGHNA and CDR2 is YSLEER in the germline V gene. The sequence came from a man aged 18-30 years with type 1 diabetes. This chain connects TRBV4-3 to TRBJ2-2; 8 bases are shared with TRBD1. The sample taken for sequencing was naive CD4+ T cells from blood. CDR3 in DNA: TGCGCCAGCAGCCAAGAGGGACAGGCAGCGAACACCGGGGAGCTGTTTTTT. Encoded protein: CASSQEGQAANTGELFF.